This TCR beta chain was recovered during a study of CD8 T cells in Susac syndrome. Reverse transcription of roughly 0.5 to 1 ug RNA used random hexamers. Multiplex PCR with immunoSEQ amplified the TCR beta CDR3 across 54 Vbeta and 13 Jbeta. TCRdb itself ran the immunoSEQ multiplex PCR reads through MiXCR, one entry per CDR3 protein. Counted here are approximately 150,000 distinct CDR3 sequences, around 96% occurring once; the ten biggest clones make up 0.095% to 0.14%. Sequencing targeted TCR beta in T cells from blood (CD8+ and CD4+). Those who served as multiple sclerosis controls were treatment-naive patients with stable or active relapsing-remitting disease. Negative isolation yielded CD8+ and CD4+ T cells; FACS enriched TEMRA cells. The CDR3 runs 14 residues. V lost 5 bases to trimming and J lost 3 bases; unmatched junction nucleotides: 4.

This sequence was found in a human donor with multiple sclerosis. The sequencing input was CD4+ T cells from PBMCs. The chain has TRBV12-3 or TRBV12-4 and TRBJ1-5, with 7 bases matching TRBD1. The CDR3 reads CASSKTGTNQPQHF. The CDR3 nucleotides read TGTGCCAGCAGTAAGACAGGGACCAATCAGCCCCAGCATTTT.